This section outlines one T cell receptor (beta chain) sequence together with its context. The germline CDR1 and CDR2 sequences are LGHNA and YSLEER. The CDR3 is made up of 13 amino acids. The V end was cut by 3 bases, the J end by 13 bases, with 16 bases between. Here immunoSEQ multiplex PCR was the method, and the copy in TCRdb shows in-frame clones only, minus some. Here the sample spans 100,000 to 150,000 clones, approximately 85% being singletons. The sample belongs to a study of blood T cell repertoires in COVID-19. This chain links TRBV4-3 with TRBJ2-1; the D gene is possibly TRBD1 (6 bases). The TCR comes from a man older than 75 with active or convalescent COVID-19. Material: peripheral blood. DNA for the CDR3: TGCGCCAGCAGCCAGGACAGCCGACTACCCCAGTTCTTC. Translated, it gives CASSQDSRLPQFF.